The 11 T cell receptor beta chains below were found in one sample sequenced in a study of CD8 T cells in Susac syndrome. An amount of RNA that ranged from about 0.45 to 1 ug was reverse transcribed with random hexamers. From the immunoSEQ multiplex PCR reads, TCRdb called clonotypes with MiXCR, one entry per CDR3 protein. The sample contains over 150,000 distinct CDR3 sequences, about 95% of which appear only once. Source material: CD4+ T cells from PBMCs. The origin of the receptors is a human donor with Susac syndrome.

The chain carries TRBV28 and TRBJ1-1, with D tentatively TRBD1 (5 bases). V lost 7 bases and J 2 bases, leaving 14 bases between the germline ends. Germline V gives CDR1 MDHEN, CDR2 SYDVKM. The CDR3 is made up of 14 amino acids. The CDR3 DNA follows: TGTGCCAGCACTTCGGCGGGGGTAAACACTGAAGCTTTCTTT. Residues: CASTSAGVNTEAFF.

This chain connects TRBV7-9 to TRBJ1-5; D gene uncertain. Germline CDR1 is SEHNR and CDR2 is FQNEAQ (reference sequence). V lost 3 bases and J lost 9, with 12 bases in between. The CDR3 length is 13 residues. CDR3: CASSFGPNGPQHF. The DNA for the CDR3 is TGTGCCAGCAGCTTTGGGCCGAACGGGCCCCAGCATTTT. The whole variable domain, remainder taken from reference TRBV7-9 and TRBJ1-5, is DTGVSQNPRHKITKRGQNVTFRCDPISEHNRLYWYRQTLGQGPEFLTYFQNEAQLEKSRLLSDRFSAERPKGSFSTLEIQRTEQGDSAMYLCASSFGPNGPQHFGDGTRLSIL.

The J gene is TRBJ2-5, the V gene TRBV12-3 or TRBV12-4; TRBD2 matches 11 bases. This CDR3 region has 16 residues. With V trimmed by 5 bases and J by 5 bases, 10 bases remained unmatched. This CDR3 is CASSPGLAGLGETQYF. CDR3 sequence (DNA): TGTGCCAGCAGTCCTGGACTAGCGGGTCTAGGGGAGACCCAGTACTTC.

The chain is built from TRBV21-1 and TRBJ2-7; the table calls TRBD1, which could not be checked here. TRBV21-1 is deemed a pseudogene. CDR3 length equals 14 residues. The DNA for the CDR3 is TGTGCCAGCAGCCCCCGGGTCCGAGCCTACGAGCAGTACTTC. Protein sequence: CASSPRVRAYEQYF.

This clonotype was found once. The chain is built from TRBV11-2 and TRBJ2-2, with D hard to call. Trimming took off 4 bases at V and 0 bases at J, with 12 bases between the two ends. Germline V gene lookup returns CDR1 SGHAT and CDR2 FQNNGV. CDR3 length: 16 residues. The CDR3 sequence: CASSSRAATNTGELFF. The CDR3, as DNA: TGTGCCAGCAGCTCCCGTGCAGCGACGAACACCGGGGAGCTGTTTTTT.

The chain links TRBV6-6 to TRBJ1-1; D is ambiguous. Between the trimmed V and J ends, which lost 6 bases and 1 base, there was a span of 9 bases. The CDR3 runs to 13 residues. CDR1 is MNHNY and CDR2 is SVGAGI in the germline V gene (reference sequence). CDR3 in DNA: TGTGCCAGCAGAAGGAATCAGAACACTGAAGCTTTCTTT. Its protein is CASRRNQNTEAFF.

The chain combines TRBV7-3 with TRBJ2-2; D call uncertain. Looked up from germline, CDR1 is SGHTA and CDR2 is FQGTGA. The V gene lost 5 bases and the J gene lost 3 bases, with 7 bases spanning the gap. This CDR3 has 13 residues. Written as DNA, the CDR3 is TGTGCCAGCAGCCCCAGGTACACCGGGGAGCTGTTTTTT. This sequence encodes CASSPRYTGELFF.

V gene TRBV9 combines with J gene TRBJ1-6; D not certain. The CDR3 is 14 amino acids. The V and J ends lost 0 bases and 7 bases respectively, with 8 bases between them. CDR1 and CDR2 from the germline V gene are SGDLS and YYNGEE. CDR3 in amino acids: CASSVAGVNSPLHF. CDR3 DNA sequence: TGTGCCAGCAGCGTAGCGGGAGTAAATTCACCCCTCCACTTT. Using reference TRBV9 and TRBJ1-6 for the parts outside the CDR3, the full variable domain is DSGVTQTPKHLITATGQRVTLRCSPRSGDLSVYWYQQSLDQGLQFLIQYYNGEERAKGNILERFSAQQFPDLHSELNLSSLELGDSALYFCASSVAGVNSPLHFGNGTRLTVT.

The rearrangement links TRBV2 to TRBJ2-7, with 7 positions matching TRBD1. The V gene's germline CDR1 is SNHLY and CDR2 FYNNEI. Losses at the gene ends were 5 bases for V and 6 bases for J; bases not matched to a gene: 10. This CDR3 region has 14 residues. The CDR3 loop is CASSSTGLLSEQYF. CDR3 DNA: TGTGCCAGCAGTTCGACAGGGCTACTCTCCGAGCAGTACTTC. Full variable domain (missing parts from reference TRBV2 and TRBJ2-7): EPEVTQTPSHQVTQMGQEVILRCVPISNHLYFYWYRQILGQKVEFLVSFYNNEISEKSEIFDDQFSVERPDGSNFTLKIRSTKLEDSAMYFCASSSTGLLSEQYFGPGTRLTVT.

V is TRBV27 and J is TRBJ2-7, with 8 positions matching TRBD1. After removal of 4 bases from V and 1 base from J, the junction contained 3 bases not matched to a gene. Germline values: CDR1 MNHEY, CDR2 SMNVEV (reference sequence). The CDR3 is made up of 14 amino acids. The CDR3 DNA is TGTGCCAGCAGTTCGGACAGGGAGTCCTACGAGCAGTACTTC. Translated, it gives CASSSDRESYEQYF.

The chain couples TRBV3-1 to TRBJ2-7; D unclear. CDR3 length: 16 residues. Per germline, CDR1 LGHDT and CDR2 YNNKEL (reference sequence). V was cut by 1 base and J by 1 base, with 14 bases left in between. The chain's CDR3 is CASSQALGRLSYEQYF. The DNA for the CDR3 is TGTGCCAGCAGCCAAGCCCTTGGGCGGTTGTCCTACGAGCAGTACTTC.